These 14 T cell receptor beta chains were all obtained from the same sample, sequenced in a study of T cell responses to AZD1222 COVID-19 vaccine. Data came from immunoSEQ multiplex PCR; TCRdb stores just in-frame clones and leaves some out. Here the sample spans approximately 90,000 clones, 89% being singletons. Here the sequenced sample was peripheral blood, taken on day 0 of AZD1222 vaccination. The origin of the receptors is an adult in good health.

The chain is built from TRBV11-2 and TRBJ2-1; TRBD1 aligns across 10 bases. V lost 3 bases and J lost 6; bases outside the gene matches: 11. CDR3 size: 17 residues. Germline lookup yields CDR1 SGHAT and CDR2 FQNNGV. CDR3 nucleotide sequence: TGTGCCAGCAGCTTGCGCGCCCCCGGGACAGGGGCCAATGAGCAGTTCTTC. It codes for CASSLRAPGTGANEQFF.

This chain connects TRBV13 to TRBJ2-2; 13 bases agree with TRBD2. With 1 base clipped from V and 8 bases from J, the junction kept 10 bases outside the gene matches. This CDR3 contains 18 residues. Per germline, CDR1 PRHDT and CDR2 FYEKMQ (reference sequence). The chain's CDR3 is CASSLAQGLAGITGELFF. In DNA, the CDR3 is TGTGCCAGCAGCTTAGCCCAGGGACTAGCGGGGATTACAGGGGAGCTGTTTTTT.

The gene calls are TRBV5-1 and TRBJ1-1, with 9 positions matching TRBD1. Per germline, CDR1 SGHRS and CDR2 YFSETQ. The CDR3 has 13 residues. J lost 10 bases, V lost 3 bases, and 7 bases had no gene match. The CDR3 DNA reads as TGCGCCAGCAGCTGGGACAGGGCAGGGATAGCTTTCTTT. It specifies CASSWDRAGIAFF. Using reference TRBV5-1 and TRBJ1-1 for the parts outside the CDR3, the full variable domain is KAGVTQTPRYLIKTRGQQVTLSCSPISGHRSVSWYQQTPGQGLQFLFEYFSETQRNKGNFPGRFSGRQFSNSRSEMNVSTLELGDSALYLCASSWDRAGIAFFGQGTRLTVV.

The gene calls are TRBV5-5 and TRBJ1-1; no definite D call. The CDR3 spans 12 residues. Germline values: CDR1 SGHKS, CDR2 YYEKEE (reference sequence). V was clipped by 2 bases and J by 5 bases, with 7 bases between them. The CDR3 sequence is CASSFGGTEAFF. In nucleotides, the CDR3 is TGTGCCAGCAGCTTTGGAGGGACTGAAGCTTTCTTT.

The chain employs TRBV7-2 and TRBJ2-7; the match to TRBD2 covers 14 bases. The germline gives CDR1 SGHTA, CDR2 FQGNSA. This CDR3 is built from 15 residues. The trim removed 5 bases at V and 9 bases at J, leaving 9 bases unmatched. The CDR3 DNA follows: TGTGCCAGCAGCCTCCGGACTAGCGGGAGGATTGTGCAGTACTTC. Translating gives CASSLRTSGRIVQYF.

The rearrangement links TRBV5-5 to TRBJ1-2, with D perhaps TRBD1 (6 bases). This CDR3 region has 14 residues. CDR1 and CDR2 (germline): SGHKS, YYEKEE (reference sequence). The germline V and J ends were trimmed by 5 bases and 7 bases, with 18 bases remaining between them. The CDR3 region is CASRLGTGGAGYTF. Here the CDR3 DNA reads TGTGCCAGCAGACTTGGGACCGGGGGCGCTGGCTACACCTTC.

This clone has a single count. This sequence joins TRBV11-2 and TRBJ1-1, with D perhaps TRBD1 (5 bases). The germline CDR1 and CDR2 sequences are SGHAT and FQNNGV. CDR3 length: 13 residues. V lost 2 bases and J lost 5, with 9 bases in between. CDR3: CASSLRRATEAFF. The CDR3, as DNA: TGTGCCAGCAGCTTACGCAGGGCGACTGAAGCTTTCTTT.

This clone occurred once. The chain links TRBV6-5 to TRBJ2-3; 9 nucleotides line up with TRBD2. Trimming cost V 5 bases and J 6 bases; bases outside gene matches: 6. The CDR3 is made up of 14 amino acids. Germline CDR1 is MNHEY and CDR2 is SVGAGI. CDR3 residues: CASSPGTSYDTQYF. The DNA of the CDR3 is TGTGCCAGCAGTCCCGGGACTAGCTACGATACGCAGTATTTT.

The chain joins TRBV18 to TRBJ2-1, with D tentatively TRBD1 (6 bases). Germline V gene sequence: CDR1 KGHSH, CDR2 LQKENI. The V end lost 6 bases, the J end lost 5 bases, and 14 bases lay between the germline ends. This CDR3 spans 14 amino acids. As DNA, the CDR3 is TGTGCCAGCTCCCACAGGGACAAGGACAATGAGCAGTTCTTC. This translates into CASSHRDKDNEQFF. Full variable domain (outside the CDR3, taken from reference TRBV18 and TRBJ2-1): NAGVMQNPRHLVRRRGQEARLRCSPMKGHSHVYWYRQLPEEGLKFMVYLQKENIIDESGMPKERFSAEFPKEGPSILRIQQVVRGDSAAYFCASSHRDKDNEQFFGPGTRLTVL.

The gene calls are TRBV5-4 and TRBJ2-1, with 11 bases matching TRBD2. The CDR3 is 14 amino acids. The J segment lost 3 bases and the V segment lost 6 bases, leaving 2 bases of the junction unmatched. Germline-derived CDR1 and CDR2 are SGHNT and YYREEE (reference sequence). The CDR3 loop is CASTLAGGYNEQFF. CDR3 in DNA: TGTGCCAGCACCCTAGCGGGAGGCTACAATGAGCAGTTCTTC.

V gene TRBV15 combines with J gene TRBJ2-1, with D perhaps being TRBD1 or TRBD2 (7 bases each). The V end was cut by 4 bases, the J end by 6 bases, with 22 bases between. The CDR3 runs 17 residues. Germline V gene data show CDR1 as LNHNV and CDR2 as YYDKDF (reference sequence). CDR3 bases: TGTGCCACCAGCACCTCCAGCGGGACAGCTAAACTCAATGAGCAGTTCTTC. Translated, it gives CATSTSSGTAKLNEQFF.

This clone was detected only once. The V and J genes are TRBV7-2 and TRBJ1-2; 11 bases are a match to TRBD1. The CDR3 extends over 15 amino acids. Germline V gives CDR1 SGHTA, CDR2 FQGNSA. V gave up 5 bases and J gave up 3 bases; unmatched junction bases: 5. The CDR3 nucleotides are TGTGCCAGCAGCCAGAGGACAGGGGGCGACTATGGCTACACCTTC. It specifies CASSQRTGGDYGYTF.

The chain couples TRBV9 to TRBJ2-2; TRBD1 aligns across 8 bases. Germline CDR1 SGDLS, CDR2 YYNGEE. The CDR3 loop spans 15 amino acids. V was clipped by 3 bases and J by 4 bases; unmatched bases: 5. The CDR3: CASSERDRTTGELFF. The DNA for the CDR3 is TGTGCCAGCAGCGAACGGGACAGGACCACCGGGGAGCTGTTTTTT.

The V call is TRBV7-6, the J call TRBJ2-1, with D maybe TRBD1 (6 bases). The CDR3 has 16 residues. Germline CDR1 reads SGHVS; CDR2 reads FNYEAQ. V was cut by 5 bases and J by 0 bases, with 14 bases left in between. CDR3 in amino acids: CASSRRQVISYNEQFF. The CDR3 coding sequence is TGTGCCAGCAGCAGAAGACAGGTTATCTCCTACAATGAGCAGTTCTTC.